This entry is about one T cell receptor (beta chain). No antigen is known for it. This specimen comes from a study of T cells expressing NK-cell markers. Study background: Seven of the eight sequenced donors were classified as HCMV-seropositive, and one was classified as seronegative. Study observations and caveats: One observes that, in several donors, these clonotypes were also the leading ones within the CD3+CD56-NKG2C+ fraction. CD8+ T cells in over five donors included dominant NKG2C+ clonotypes at roughly 1.0-8%.

UMI-tagged 5'RACE template switching yielded the TCR beta cDNA. TCRdb re-called the 5' RACE reads; one entry per CDR3 protein, DNA not given. Its clone listing holds about 370,000 distinct CDR3 sequences. CDR1 is MNHEY and CDR2 is SMNVEV in the germline V gene (reference sequence). The CDR3 has 16 amino acids. Sequenced input: blood T cells: a sorted CD56 or NKG2C T cell subset, CD4+ or CD8+ T cells, or bulk PBMC T cells (not recorded which). The rearrangement uses TRBV27 and TRBJ2-1; TCRdb outputs TRBD1, but without DNA this stays unchecked. This clonotype was obtained from a woman aged 45-65 years in good health. CDR3 sequence reads: CASSLGAAAPYNEQFF.